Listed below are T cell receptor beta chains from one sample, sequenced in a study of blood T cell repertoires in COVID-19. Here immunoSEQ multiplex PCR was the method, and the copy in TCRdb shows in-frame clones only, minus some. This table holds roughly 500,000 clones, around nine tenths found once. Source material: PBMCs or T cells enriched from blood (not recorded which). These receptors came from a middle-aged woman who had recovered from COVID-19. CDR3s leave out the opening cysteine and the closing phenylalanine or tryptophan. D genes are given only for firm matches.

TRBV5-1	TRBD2	ASSLILGRVDNEQF
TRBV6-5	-	ASRMGQGIYEQY
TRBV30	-	AWGGPGAEKLF
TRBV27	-	ASSLSRGTDTQY
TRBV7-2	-	ASSLKDPGPGSNQPQH
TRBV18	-	ASSPWNTEAEAF
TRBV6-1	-	ASSVEGNTEAF
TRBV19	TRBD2	ASSIVAGGAKNIQY
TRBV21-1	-	ASSKPRGPRETQY
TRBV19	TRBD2	ASSGLAGTGELF
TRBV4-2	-	ASSQEVAAGDTQY
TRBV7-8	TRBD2	ASSLLLTSGRAEETQY
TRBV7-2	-	ASSLSDTLQAF
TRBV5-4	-	ASSLRSQGLGEKLF
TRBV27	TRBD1	ASTGGGSYGYT
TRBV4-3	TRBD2	ASSQGKGGLANNEQF
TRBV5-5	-	ASSLDRYNEQF
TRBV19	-	ASSMQGNQPQH
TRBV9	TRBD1	ASSAVQGAGETQY
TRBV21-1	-	ASSNRGVGRYEQY
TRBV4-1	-	ASSQDRRMEEQY
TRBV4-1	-	ASSQESEGAGDTQY
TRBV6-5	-	ASTDYSYNEQF
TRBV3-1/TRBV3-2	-	ASSQDLAGTRSEAF
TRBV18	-	ASSQAYEQY
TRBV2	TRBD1	ASSGIQGANTEAF
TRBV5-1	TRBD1	ASSSGQGNYGYT
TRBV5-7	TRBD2	ASSLVRLAGGPYEQY
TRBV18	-	ASSPQGYMNTEAF
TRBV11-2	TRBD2	ASAPGGGPGEQF
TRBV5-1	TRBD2	ASSTLAGGLETQY
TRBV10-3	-	AISASGAGSTDTQY
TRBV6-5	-	ASTKGGGANSPLH
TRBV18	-	ASSPPSLKNTEAF
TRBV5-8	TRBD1	ASSYRQGANSPLH
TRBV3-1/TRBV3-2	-	ASSHTLSGSGANVLT
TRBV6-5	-	ASRRGGRSTEAF
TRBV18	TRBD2	ASSRGGAYEQY
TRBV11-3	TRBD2	ASSSGLAGFYNEQF
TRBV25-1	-	ASSGPGGERYGYT
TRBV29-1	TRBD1	SGRRQGPNTEAF
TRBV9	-	ASSLSGGASYEQY
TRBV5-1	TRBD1	ASSTGTGNTEAF
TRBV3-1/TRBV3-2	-	ASSLKGLVNTEAF
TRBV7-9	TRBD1	ASSTPEGTGDLGDIQY
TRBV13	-	ASSGREWEADTQY
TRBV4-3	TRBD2	ASSQEGRGKYNEQF
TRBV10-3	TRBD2	AIMRPREGETQY
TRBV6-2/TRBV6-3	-	ASSPGQLSGANVLT
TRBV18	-	ASSHGRMNTEAF
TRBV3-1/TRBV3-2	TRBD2	ASSQDWASGSYEQY
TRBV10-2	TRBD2	ASSEGLAEYNEQF
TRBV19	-	ASSILYSRNAEAF